Included here is one T cell receptor beta chain sequence, with context. This sample is part of a study of shared clonotypes between healthy human individuals. Measured with immunoSEQ multiplex PCR; TCRdb has only the in-frame clones, and not every one. This table has fewer than 600,000 clones, 70% to 80% appearing once. The CDR3 covers 16 residues. The germline V gene encodes CDR1 LGHNA and CDR2 YSLEER. After removal of 2 bases from V and 4 bases from J, the junction contained 7 bases not matched to a gene. The TCR originated in a middle-aged woman in good health. Some clones in this sample may be carry-over from other donors' samples. The chain employs TRBV4-3 and TRBJ1-3, with 8 nucleotides matching TRBD1. The sample taken for sequencing was PBMCs. The chain's CDR3 is CASSQKNRGSGNTIYF. The CDR3 coding sequence is TGCGCCAGCAGCCAAAAGAACAGGGGGTCAGGAAACACCATATATTTT.